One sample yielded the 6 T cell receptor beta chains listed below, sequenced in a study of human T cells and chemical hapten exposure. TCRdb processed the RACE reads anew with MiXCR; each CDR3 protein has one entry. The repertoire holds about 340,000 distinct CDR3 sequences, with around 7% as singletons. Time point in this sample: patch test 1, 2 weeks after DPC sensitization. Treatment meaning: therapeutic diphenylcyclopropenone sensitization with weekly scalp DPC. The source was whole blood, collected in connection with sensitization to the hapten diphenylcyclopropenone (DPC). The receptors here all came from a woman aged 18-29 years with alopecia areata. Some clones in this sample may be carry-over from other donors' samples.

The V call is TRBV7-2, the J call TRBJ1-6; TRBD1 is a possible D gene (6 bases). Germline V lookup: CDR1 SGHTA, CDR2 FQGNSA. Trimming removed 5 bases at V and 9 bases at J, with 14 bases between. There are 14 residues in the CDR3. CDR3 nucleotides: TGTGCCAGCAGCCCCGGTGGGGGGGCTTCACCCCTCCACTTT. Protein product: CASSPGGGASPLHF. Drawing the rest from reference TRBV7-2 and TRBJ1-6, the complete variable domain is GAGVSQSPSNKVTEKGKDVELRCDPISGHTALYWYRQSLGQGLEFLIYFQGNSAPDKSGLPSDRFSAERTGGSVSTLTIQRTQQEDSAVYLCASSPGGGASPLHFGNGTRLTVT.

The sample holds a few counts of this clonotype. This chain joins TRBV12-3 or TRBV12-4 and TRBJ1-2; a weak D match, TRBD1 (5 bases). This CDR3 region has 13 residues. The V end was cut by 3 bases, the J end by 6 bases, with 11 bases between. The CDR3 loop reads CASSFLLGDGYTF. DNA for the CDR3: TGTGCCAGCAGTTTCCTTCTAGGGGATGGCTACACCTTC.

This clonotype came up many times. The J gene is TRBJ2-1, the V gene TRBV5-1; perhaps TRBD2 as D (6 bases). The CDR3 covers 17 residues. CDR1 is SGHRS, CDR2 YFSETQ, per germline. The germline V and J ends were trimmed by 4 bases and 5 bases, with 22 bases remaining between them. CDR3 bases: TGCGCCAGCAGCCTTAAAATAAGGCAGGGAGGTAACAATGAGCAGTTCTTC. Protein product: CASSLKIRQGGNNEQFF.

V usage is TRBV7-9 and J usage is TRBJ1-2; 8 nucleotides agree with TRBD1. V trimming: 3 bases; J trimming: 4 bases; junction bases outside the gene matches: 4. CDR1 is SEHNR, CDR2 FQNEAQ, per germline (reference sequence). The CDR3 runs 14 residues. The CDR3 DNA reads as TGTGCCAGCAGCTTGTACAGGGGGACCTATGGCTACACCTTC. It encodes CASSLYRGTYGYTF.

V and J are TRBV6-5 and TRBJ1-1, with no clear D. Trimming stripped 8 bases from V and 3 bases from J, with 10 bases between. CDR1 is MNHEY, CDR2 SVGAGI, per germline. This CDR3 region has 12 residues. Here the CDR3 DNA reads TGTGCCAGCTTCAATCGGGACACTGAAGCTTTCTTT. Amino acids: CASFNRDTEAFF.

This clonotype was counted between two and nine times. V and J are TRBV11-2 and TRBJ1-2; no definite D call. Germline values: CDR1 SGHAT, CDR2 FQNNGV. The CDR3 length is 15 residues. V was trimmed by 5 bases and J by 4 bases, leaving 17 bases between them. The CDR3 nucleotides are TGTGCCAGCAGCCGCGGGCCCGGGGTTGGCTATGGCTACACCTTC. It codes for CASSRGPGVGYGYTF.